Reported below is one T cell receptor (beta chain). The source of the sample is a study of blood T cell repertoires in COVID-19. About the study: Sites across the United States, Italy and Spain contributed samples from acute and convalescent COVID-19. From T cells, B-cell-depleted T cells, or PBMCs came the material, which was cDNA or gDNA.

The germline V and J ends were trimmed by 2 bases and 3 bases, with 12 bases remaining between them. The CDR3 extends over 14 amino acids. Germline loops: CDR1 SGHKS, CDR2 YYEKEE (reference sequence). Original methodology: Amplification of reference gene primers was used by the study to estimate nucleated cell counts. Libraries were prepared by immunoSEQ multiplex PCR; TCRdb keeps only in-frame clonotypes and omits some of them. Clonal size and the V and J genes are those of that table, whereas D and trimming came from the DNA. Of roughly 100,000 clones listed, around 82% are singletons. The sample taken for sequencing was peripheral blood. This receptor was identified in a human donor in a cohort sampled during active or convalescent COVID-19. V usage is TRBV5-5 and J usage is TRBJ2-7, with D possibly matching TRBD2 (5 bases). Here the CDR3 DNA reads TGTGCCAGCAGCTTCGAGAGGGTTGGCTACGAGCAGTACTTC. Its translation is CASSFERVGYEQYF.